This entry is about one T cell receptor beta chain. The data derive from a study of blood T cells in healthy people across ages. Across the study: Using template switching, researchers captured about one barcoded beta molecule for each two T cells.

Through a sample-barcoded 5' primer and a J-beta primer mix, a second PCR was run for roughly 6 to 12 cycles. TCRdb redid the calling of the 5' RACE reads with MiXCR, one entry per CDR3 protein. The sample holds fewer than 1,000,000 distinct CDR3 sequences, approximately 44% seen once. This CDR3 is built from 16 residues. Per the germline V gene, CDR1 is PRHDT and CDR2 is FYEKMQ (reference sequence). Unmatched junction bases numbered 12, after V lost 4 bases and J lost 5 bases. The genes are TRBV13 and TRBJ1-2; 8 nucleotides agree with TRBD1. The source is a man in his sixties in good health. Sample: blood. CDR3 DNA: TGTGCCAGCAGCTCCTGGACAGGGCCAGGGGTGTATGGCTACACCTTC. This encodes CASSSWTGPGVYGYTF. Drawing the rest from reference TRBV13 and TRBJ1-2, the complete variable domain is AAGVIQSPRHLIKEKRETATLKCYPIPRHDTVYWYQQGPGQDPQFLISFYEKMQSDKGSIPDRFSAQQFSDYHSELNMSSLELGDSALYFCASSSWTGPGVYGYTFGSGTRLTVV.